These T cell receptor beta chains were read from a single sample in a study of regulatory T cells in long-lasting Graves disease. TCRdb ran MiXCR on the multiplex PCR reads and lists one entry per CDR3 protein. This sample carries 300,000 to 400,000 distinct CDR3 sequences, roughly 17% of them seen once, and the ten largest clones take 25% to 30%. This same sample was also taken into another study, of T cells in Graves' hyperthyroidism and ophthalmopathy.

The specimen was peripheral blood mononuclear cells (PBMCs), collected at new diagnosis, from a patient treated with antithyroid drugs. The receptors come from a man between 35 and 55 years old with Graves disease. CDR3s include the opening cysteine and the closing phenylalanine or tryptophan. Not every row has a clone size; where given, it reads once, few, many or a size class.

v_gene	j_gene	abundance	CDR3aa
TRBV12-3/TRBV12-4	TRBJ2-1	many	CASSPTRVGEQFF
TRBV14	TRBJ1-1	few	CASSASRDRDFTEAFF
TRBV6-1	TRBJ2-1	NA	CASSERGQLYNEQFF
TRBV4-1	TRBJ2-7	many	CASSQTSFPSYEQYF
TRBV5-1	TRBJ2-7	NA	CASRPGLAGDEQYF
TRBV27	TRBJ1-5	few	CASSLIGVSSNQPQHF
TRBV4-3	TRBJ2-2	NA	CASSQDPSGAHGELFF
TRBV20-1	TRBJ2-7	few	CSAVPRRPYEQYF
TRBV2	TRBJ1-1	many	CASRNTGNTEAFF
TRBV11-3	TRBJ2-5	many	CASSDRQSETQYF